These 9 T cell receptor beta chains came from one sample sequenced in a study of OX40 agonist ivuxolimab in advanced cancers. Using immunoSEQ multiplex PCR, the repertoire was profiled, and TCRdb retains in-frame clones only, with some absent. This table has 65,000 to 85,000 clones, about nine tenths appearing once. The specimen comprised CD4+ or CD8+ T cells sorted from blood, sampled in a trial of the OX40 agonist ivuxolimab. These receptors were obtained from an adult with an advanced solid tumor such as melanoma, head and neck, liver or kidney cancer.

This sequence joins TRBV19 and TRBJ2-5, with D possibly TRBD2 on 6 matching bases. V was pared by 6 bases and J by 5 bases, with 13 bases between. The CDR3 is made up of 13 amino acids. Germline V gives CDR1 LNHDA, CDR2 SQIVND (reference sequence). The CDR3 loop reads CASSPPRGETQYF. The CDR3 DNA follows: TGTGCCAGTAGCCCCCCTCGGGGGGAGACCCAGTACTTC.

The chain is built from TRBV5-4 and TRBJ1-2, with D possibly matching TRBD1 (5 bases). This CDR3 is 14 amino acids long. CDR1 is SGHNT and CDR2 is YYREEE in the germline V gene (reference sequence). Trimming took 1 base from V and 7 from J, leaving 14 bases between them. The chain's CDR3 is CASSLLTGSGGYTF. DNA for the CDR3: TGTGCCAGCAGCTTGTTAACAGGCTCTGGTGGCTACACCTTC.

The J gene is TRBJ1-4, the V gene TRBV27, with D uncertain. Germline V CDR1 and CDR2: MNHEY, SMNVEV (reference sequence). Trimming shortened V by 5 bases and J by 7 bases, and 14 bases separated the two germline ends. This CDR3 contains 14 residues. As DNA, the CDR3 is TGTGCCAGCAGTCTTCAAGGTTATCGTGAAAAACTGTTTTTT. This sequence encodes CASSLQGYREKLFF.

The rearrangement uses TRBV27 and TRBJ1-4; D unresolved. Germline CDR1 MNHEY, CDR2 SMNVEV (reference sequence). V was cut by 4 bases and J by 7 bases, with 16 bases left in between. The CDR3 is made up of 15 amino acids. CDR3 nucleotides: TGTGCCAGCAGTTCCGGACGGAGCTGGAGTGAAAAACTGTTTTTT. It codes for CASSSGRSWSEKLFF.

The chain uses TRBV6-5 and TRBJ2-1, with 8 positions matching TRBD1. Germline CDR1 is MNHEY and CDR2 is SVGAGI. This CDR3 comprises 16 residues. Trimming at V came to 4 bases and at J to 0 bases, leaving 5 bases not matched to a gene. The CDR3 DNA sequence: TGTGCCAGCAGTTGGGGCGGGACAGGCTCCTACAATGAGCAGTTCTTC. The encoded protein is CASSWGGTGSYNEQFF.

CDR3 in DNA: TGTGCCAGCAGTACGGGGACAGGGTCCTACGAGCAGTACTTC. The encoded protein is CASSTGTGSYEQYF. The chain uses TRBV6-1 and TRBJ2-7, with 9 bases identical to TRBD1. V was pared by 5 bases and J by 1 base, with 3 bases of the junction left unmatched. From germline, CDR1 is MNHNS and CDR2 SASEGT. The CDR3 has 14 amino acids.

J is TRBJ2-5 and V is TRBV19, with D perhaps matching TRBD2 (6 bases). Trimming shortened V by 6 bases and J by 5 bases, and 7 bases separated the two germline ends. CDR3 size: 11 residues. In germline, CDR1 is LNHDA, CDR2 SQIVND (reference sequence). In nucleotides, the CDR3 is TGTGCCAGTAGCCTAGCGGAGACCCAGTACTTC. Translation: CASSLAETQYF.

V and J are TRBV29-1 and TRBJ2-6, with D hard to call. CDR3 length: 13 amino acids. Germline CDR1 reads SQVTM; CDR2 reads ANQGSEA. The V and J ends lost 6 bases and 2 bases respectively, with 8 bases between them. CDR3 nucleotides: TGCAGCGTGGAGATTACTGGGGCCAACGTCCTGACTTTC. It translates to CSVEITGANVLTF.

This chain connects TRBV2 to TRBJ1-6; D not resolved. The V end lost 5 bases, the J end lost 13 bases, and 9 bases lay between the germline ends. Germline V lookup: CDR1 SNHLY, CDR2 FYNNEI. The CDR3 extends over 11 amino acids. CDR3 amino acids: CASSPSAPLHF. Here the CDR3 DNA reads TGTGCCAGCAGTCCCTCAGCGCCCCTCCACTTT.